This T cell receptor (beta chain) was retrieved from a study of T cells in Graves' hyperthyroidism and ophthalmopathy. Study observations and caveats: The blood repertoire included most of the expanded thyroid clonotypes above 0.001.

The hyperthyroidism patients had all been newly diagnosed, and their disease duration was under 2 months. Their ages ranged from 18 to 65 years. Investigators excluded patients with uncontrolled infection, other autoimmune disease, pregnancy or lactation. Amplified regions were TCR beta CDR3 sequences from RNA transcripts. An initial round of RT-PCR targeting the TCR CDR3 relied on the HTBI primer set. TCRdb recomputed calls from the multiplex PCR reads with MiXCR, one row per CDR3 protein. In the table there are a few hundred thousand distinct CDR3 sequences, about 12% of which are singletons. V was clipped by 3 bases and J by 0 bases, with 11 bases between them. CDR3 length: 16 residues. Germline-derived CDR1 and CDR2 are KGHSH and LQKENI. This clonotype was counted many times. The antigen is not known.

Input material: blood. The chain employs TRBV18 and TRBJ1-4; maybe TRBD1 (5 bases). This TCR was sampled from a woman under 30 with Graves' hyperthyroidism. The CDR3 nucleotides read TGTGCCAGCTCACCCAGGGAGTCTGCAACTAATGAAAAACTGTTTTTT. Residues: CASSPRESATNEKLFF.